Following are 25 T cell receptor beta chains from one sample sequenced in a study of cytomegalovirus exposure and HLA in healthy donors. The PCR employed 60 Vbeta primers together with 13 Jbeta primers. The method was immunoSEQ multiplex PCR; TCRdb's version includes in-frame clones alone and lacks a portion of them. This repertoire shows approximately 220,000 clones, over 65% found once; its top ten account for roughly a sixth. What was sequenced was PBMCs. These receptors came from a man in his forties or fifties in good health and CMV-seronegative.

V gene TRBV6-5 combines with J gene TRBJ2-3, with D tentatively TRBD1 (7 bases). Germline V gene data show CDR1 as MNHEY and CDR2 as SVGAGI. The CDR3 sequence is 14 residues long. Trimming took off 6 bases at V and 3 bases at J, with 13 bases between the two ends. The CDR3 bases are TGTGCCAGCAGCCTGACAGGGAGGACAGATACGCAGTATTTT. Translating it yields CASSLTGRTDTQYF.

This clone was found once. The V gene is TRBV7-8, the J gene TRBJ2-2; D perhaps matches TRBD1 (6 bases). Germline-derived CDR1 and CDR2 are SGHVS and FQNEAQ. V was shortened by 3 bases and J by 4 bases, with 15 bases between the two germline ends. The CDR3 is 16 amino acids. CDR3 protein: CASSFRPGHLTGELFF. CDR3 DNA: TGTGCCAGCAGCTTCAGGCCGGGACACCTCACCGGGGAGCTGTTTTTT.

V is TRBV14 and J is TRBJ2-2; 8 bases match TRBD2. J was trimmed by 5 bases and V by 6 bases; bases with no gene match: 5. This CDR3 spans 14 amino acids. Per the germline V gene, CDR1 is SGHDN and CDR2 is FVKESK. The CDR3 sequence is CASSGTRATGELFF. In DNA, the CDR3 is TGTGCCAGCAGTGGGACTAGAGCTACCGGGGAGCTGTTTTTT.

This chain uses TRBV7-6 with TRBJ1-5; D gene unclear. Germline V lookup: CDR1 SGHVS, CDR2 FNYEAQ. Trimming left V 3 bases short and J 1 base short, with 7 bases between. The CDR3 spans 14 residues. The DNA of the CDR3 is TGTGCCAGCAGCTTGGGCCCGAGCAATCAGCCCCAGCATTTT. Amino acid sequence: CASSLGPSNQPQHF. Full variable domain (missing parts from reference TRBV7-6 and TRBJ1-5): GAGVSQSPRYKVTKRGQDVALRCDPISGHVSLYWYRQALGQGPEFLTYFNYEAQQDKSGLPNDRFSAERPEGSISTLTIQRTEQRDSAMYRCASSLGPSNQPQHFGDGTRLSIL.

Only a few counts were recorded for this clone. The gene calls are TRBV2 and TRBJ2-1; D unresolved. V dropped 7 bases and J dropped 3 bases, with 10 bases sitting between them. The CDR3 has 13 residues. Germline V gives CDR1 SNHLY, CDR2 FYNNEI. The CDR3 region has the DNA TGTGCCAGCATCCTCGGCGGCTACAATGAGCAGTTCTTC. Its translation: CASILGGYNEQFF.

This chain joins TRBV21-1 and TRBJ2-1; TRBD1, the table's D call, was not compared with the DNA. TRBV21-1 is assigned pseudogene status. The CDR3 sequence is 15 residues long. This CDR3 reads CASSDNIPSYNEQFF. The CDR3 coding sequence is TGTGCCAGCAGCGATAACATCCCTTCCTACAATGAGCAGTTCTTC.

This clone was picked up a small number of times. This rearrangement joins TRBV6-5 to TRBJ2-7, with 10 positions matching TRBD2. This CDR3 region has 15 residues. CDR1 and CDR2 from the germline V gene are MNHEY and SVGAGI. Germline trimming cut 0 bases from V and 5 bases from J; bases unmatched to any gene: 4. The CDR3 nucleotides are TGTGCCAGCAGTTACTCAGCGGGGGGGCCTCACGAGCAGTACTTC. As protein: CASSYSAGGPHEQYF.

J is TRBJ1-1 and V is TRBV6-1, with 8 bases identical to TRBD1. J gave up 4 bases and V 5 bases, and 3 bases lay outside the gene matches. In germline, CDR1 is MNHNS, CDR2 SASEGT. The CDR3 has 13 residues. The CDR3 is CASSRQGTTEAFF. The CDR3 region has the DNA TGTGCCAGCAGTCGACAGGGGACCACTGAAGCTTTCTTT.

This rearrangement joins TRBV5-4 to TRBJ1-6, with TRBD1 matching 9 bases. The CDR3 contains 18 residues. Germline V gene sequence: CDR1 SGHNT, CDR2 YYREEE (reference sequence). With 1 base clipped from V and 0 bases from J, the junction kept 5 bases outside the gene matches. CDR3 coding DNA: TGTGCCAGCAGCTTGCCCCCGGGACAGGGCTCCTATAATTCACCCCTCCACTTT. This translates into CASSLPPGQGSYNSPLHF.

This clone was counted once. The chain couples TRBV5-1 to TRBJ1-6; 11 positions agree with TRBD1. Germline-derived CDR1 and CDR2 are SGHRS and YFSETQ. The ends lost 7 bases at V and 13 bases at J; junction bases unmatched: 10. The CDR3 has 14 amino acids. The CDR3 DNA follows: TGCGCCAGCGGCAAGGACAGGGGGCTTTCTCCCCTCCACTTT. Translation: CASGKDRGLSPLHF.

The rearrangement links TRBV5-4 to TRBJ2-3, with a possible D match to TRBD1 (5 bases). The V gene's germline CDR1 is SGHNT and CDR2 YYREEE (reference sequence). The CDR3 loop spans 14 amino acids. V was cut by 2 bases and J by 5 bases, with 12 bases left in between. CDR3 bases: TGTGCCAGCAGCTTAAGGGGCGCTGAAGATACGCAGTATTTT. This sequence encodes CASSLRGAEDTQYF.

The chain uses TRBV27 and TRBJ2-7; D is possibly TRBD1 (5 bases). The CDR3 sequence is 15 residues long. Trimming removed 6 bases at V and 4 bases at J, with 19 bases between. Germline-derived CDR1 and CDR2 are MNHEY and SMNVEV (reference sequence). This chain's CDR3 is CASSNTRGHSYEQYF. The CDR3 DNA sequence: TGTGCCAGCAGCAACACAAGAGGACATTCTTACGAGCAGTACTTC.

The CDR3, as DNA: TGCGCCAGCAGCTTGGATCCCTCGGCTAGCGGAGCTACAGATACGCAGTATTTT. This translates into CASSLDPSASGATDTQYF. This chain uses TRBV5-1 with TRBJ2-3; 7 bases fit TRBD2. Per the germline V gene, CDR1 is SGHRS and CDR2 is YFSETQ. There are 18 residues in the CDR3. The V and J ends lost 0 bases and 3 bases, in that order; junction bases with no gene match: 13.

This clone showed up just once. J is TRBJ1-6 and V is TRBV27; perhaps TRBD1 as D (5 bases). The germline V gene encodes CDR1 MNHEY and CDR2 SMNVEV (reference sequence). The length of the CDR3 is 16 residues. Trimming took 3 bases from V and 7 from J, leaving 16 bases between them. For the CDR3, the DNA is TGTGCCAGCAGTTTCTCCCTGGAGGGGAGAAATTCACCCCTCCACTTT. Residues: CASSFSLEGRNSPLHF.

The chain recombines TRBV11-2 with TRBJ2-7; 8 bases map to TRBD2. J was trimmed by 0 bases and V by 1 base; bases with no gene match: 5. Germline-derived CDR1 and CDR2 are SGHAT and FQNNGV. CDR3 size: 16 residues. CDR3 sequence (DNA): TGTGCCAGCAGCTTAGTTTTGCGGGGGGACTCCTACGAGCAGTACTTC. Its protein is CASSLVLRGDSYEQYF.

J is TRBJ2-1 and V is TRBV9; 7 bases are shared with TRBD1. The CDR3 length is 15 residues. The V gene end was trimmed by 3 bases and the J gene end by 10 bases; junction bases not matched to a gene: 13. Germline V CDR1 and CDR2: SGDLS, YYNGEE. The CDR3 here is CASSAQLETGNEQFF. The DNA of the CDR3 is TGTGCCAGCAGCGCCCAACTAGAGACAGGGAACGAGCAGTTCTTC.

This chain uses TRBV27 with TRBJ2-2; 9 positions agree with TRBD1. The CDR3 has 14 residues. Trimming at V came to 10 bases and at J to 4 bases, leaving 7 bases not matched to a gene. Germline V gene data show CDR1 as MNHEY and CDR2 as SMNVEV (reference sequence). CDR3 protein: CATGQGLVTGELFF. CDR3 sequence (DNA): TGTGCCACTGGACAGGGGTTAGTCACCGGGGAGCTGTTTTTT.

This clone has more than one count but fewer than ten. The V gene is TRBV6-5, the J gene TRBJ1-1; D unresolved. Trimming cost V 9 bases and J 3 bases, with 20 bases left between them. There are 15 residues in the CDR3. Germline loops: CDR1 MNHEY, CDR2 SVGAGI. The chain's CDR3 is CASAVTLRGHTEAFF. CDR3 in DNA: TGTGCCAGTGCAGTTACATTAAGAGGGCACACTGAAGCTTTCTTT.

This rearrangement joins TRBV5-6 to TRBJ2-3; tentatively, D is TRBD2 (6 bases). V lost 4 bases, J lost 7 bases, and 22 bases lay in between. The germline gives CDR1 SGHDT, CDR2 YYEEEE. The CDR3 contains 16 residues. The CDR3 nucleotides are TGTGCCAGCAGCGACTCCGGGACTTTAGTAGAAAATACGCAGTATTTT. Protein sequence: CASSDSGTLVENTQYF.

On this clone: At one end, the junction sequence differs from germline, possibly due to a read error. The chain uses TRBV7-9 and TRBJ2-7; TRBD2 is a possible D gene (5 bases). CDR3 length: 15 residues. CDR1 is SEHNR, CDR2 FQNEAQ, per germline (reference sequence). The CDR3 nucleotides read TGTTCCAGCAGCAGAGGGTCCGACTTCGCCTACGAGCAGTACTTC. This translates into CSSSRGSDFAYEQYF.

This clone turned up a few times. The gene calls are TRBV5-1 and TRBJ2-7; 11 nucleotides line up with TRBD2. The ends lost 2 bases at V and 6 bases at J; junction bases unmatched: 4. This CDR3 contains 14 residues. Germline V lookup: CDR1 SGHRS, CDR2 YFSETQ. Here the CDR3 DNA reads TGCGCCAGCAGCTTTAGCGGGAGGGAAGGCGAGCAGTACTTC. It encodes CASSFSGREGEQYF.

The gene calls are TRBV30 and TRBJ1-1; no clear D gene. This CDR3 is 12 amino acids long. The V and J ends lost 5 bases and 4 bases respectively, with 11 bases between them. The V gene's germline CDR1 is GTSNPN and CDR2 SVGIG (reference sequence). CDR3 region: CAWATAPTEAFF. CDR3 bases: TGTGCCTGGGCTACAGCTCCCACTGAAGCTTTCTTT.

The chain employs TRBV5-5 and TRBJ2-5; 8 bases match TRBD2. With V trimmed by 5 bases and J by 5 bases, 5 bases remained unmatched. This CDR3 has 13 residues. CDR1 and CDR2 (germline): SGHKS, YYEKEE (reference sequence). The chain's CDR3 is CASRVSGTETQYF. Here the CDR3 DNA reads TGTGCCAGCAGGGTTAGCGGGACCGAGACCCAGTACTTC.

The V and J genes are TRBV7-2 and TRBJ2-1, with D hard to call. V lost 1 base and J lost 8, with 9 bases in between. There are 13 residues in the CDR3. Germline-derived CDR1 and CDR2 are SGHTA and FQGNSA. The CDR3 bases are TGTGCCAGCAGCTTAGAACGCAGGCATGAGCAGTTCTTC. Its protein is CASSLERRHEQFF. Filled out from reference TRBV7-2 and TRBJ2-1, the complete variable domain reads GAGVSQSPSNKVTEKGKDVELRCDPISGHTALYWYRQSLGQGLEFLIYFQGNSAPDKSGLPSDRFSAERTGGSVSTLTIQRTQQEDSAVYLCASSLERRHEQFFGPGTRLTVL.

For this clone: This sample also contains other DNA sequences that code for the same CDR3. The chain joins TRBV28 to TRBJ1-5; D is undetermined. CDR3 size: 14 residues. Trimming left V 6 bases short and J 2 bases short, with 11 bases between. Germline V gene sequence: CDR1 MDHEN, CDR2 SYDVKM. CDR3 protein: CASSPAAGNQPQHF. CDR3 DNA: TGTGCCAGCAGCCCTGCGGCAGGCAATCAGCCCCAGCATTTT.